These 22 T cell receptor beta chains were all obtained from the same sample, sequenced in a study of cytomegalovirus exposure and HLA in healthy donors. PCR was performed using 60 Vbeta and 13 Jbeta primers. Here immunoSEQ multiplex PCR was the method, and the copy in TCRdb shows in-frame clones only, minus some. The sample totals about 110,000 clones. The sample comprised PBMCs. All receptors derive from a man aged 50-59 years in good health and CMV-seronegative.

The chain carries TRBV6-5 and TRBJ2-3; a possible D gene is TRBD1 (6 bases). Trimming left V 0 bases short and J 9 bases short, with 16 bases between. Germline V gives CDR1 MNHEY, CDR2 SVGAGI. There are 15 residues in the CDR3. The CDR3: CASSYSPGPTGTQYF. The CDR3 coding sequence is TGTGCCAGCAGTTACTCGCCGGGGCCCACAGGGACGCAGTATTTT.

This chain uses TRBV2 with TRBJ1-4; tentative D call: TRBD1 (5 bases). The CDR3 covers 14 residues. V was clipped by 9 bases and J by 7 bases, with 18 bases between them. Germline V lookup: CDR1 SNHLY, CDR2 FYNNEI. CDR3 sequence: CASIPGTGVEKLFF. For the CDR3, the DNA is TGTGCCAGTATACCGGGGACTGGAGTTGAAAAACTGTTTTTT.

The chain has TRBV5-1 and TRBJ1-4, with 8 bases aligning to TRBD1. Losses at the gene ends were 0 bases for V and 7 bases for J; bases not matched to a gene: 8. The germline V gene has CDR1 SGHRS and CDR2 YFSETQ. This CDR3 contains 16 residues. Written as DNA, the CDR3 is TGCGCCAGCAGCTTGGGATCAGGGGGCGAGAGTGAAAAACTGTTTTTT. Protein product: CASSLGSGGESEKLFF.

The rearrangement links TRBV11-2 to TRBJ2-3, with 11 bases matching TRBD2. The J segment lost 6 bases and the V segment lost 5 bases, leaving 10 bases of the junction unmatched. The germline V gene has CDR1 SGHAT and CDR2 FQNNGV. The CDR3 is 16 residues long. CDR3 amino acids: CASSAYLAGGPDTQYF. DNA for the CDR3: TGTGCCAGCAGCGCGTACTTAGCGGGAGGGCCGGATACGCAGTATTTT.

The chain links TRBV5-1 to TRBJ1-1; maybe TRBD1 (5 bases). The CDR3 loop spans 14 amino acids. V lost 5 bases and J 3 bases, leaving 14 bases between the germline ends. Germline CDR1 SGHRS, CDR2 YFSETQ. This chain's CDR3 is CASSQQDLDTEAFF. CDR3 nucleotide sequence: TGCGCCAGCAGTCAACAGGATTTAGACACTGAAGCTTTCTTT. Filled out from reference TRBV5-1 and TRBJ1-1, the complete variable domain reads KAGVTQTPRYLIKTRGQQVTLSCSPISGHRSVSWYQQTPGQGLQFLFEYFSETQRNKGNFPGRFSGRQFSNSRSEMNVSTLELGDSALYLCASSQQDLDTEAFFGQGTRLTVV.

The chain employs TRBV11-3 and TRBJ2-2, with TRBD2 matching 8 bases. CDR1 is SGHNT and CDR2 is YENEEA in the germline V gene. V shed 3 bases and J 4 bases; nucleotides not matched to a gene: 1. The CDR3 sequence is 14 residues long. The CDR3 protein is CASSFGTSTGELFF. As DNA, the CDR3 is TGTGCCAGCAGCTTTGGGACTAGCACCGGGGAGCTGTTTTTT. Looking up the rest from reference TRBV11-3 and TRBJ2-2 gives the full variable domain: EAGVVQSPRYKIIEKKQPVAFWCNPISGHNTLYWYLQNLGQGPELLIRYENEEAVDDSQLPKDRFSAERLKGVDSTLKIQPAELGDSAVYLCASSFGTSTGELFFGEGSRLTVL.

The J gene is TRBJ1-1, the V gene TRBV6-4; perhaps TRBD1 as D (6 bases). Trimming removed 6 bases from V and 2 bases from J, with 13 bases in between. CDR1 is MRHNA and CDR2 is SNTAGT in the germline V gene. The CDR3 extends over 14 amino acids. The CDR3 reads CASRRQDTNTEAFF. For the CDR3, the DNA is TGTGCCAGCAGACGACAGGATACTAACACTGAAGCTTTCTTT.

V and J are TRBV18 and TRBJ1-1; D might be TRBD1 (6 bases). Germline CDR1 KGHSH, CDR2 LQKENI. The CDR3 consists of 14 residues. Deletions cut 5 bases from V and 1 base from J, with 11 bases between. As DNA, the CDR3 is TGTGCCAGCTCAGATCAACAGGGGAACACTGAAGCTTTCTTT. Amino acid sequence: CASSDQQGNTEAFF.

This sequence joins TRBV13 and TRBJ1-2; 7 positions agree with TRBD1. Germline V gives CDR1 PRHDT, CDR2 FYEKMQ (reference sequence). This CDR3 is built from 15 residues. Trimming cost V 5 bases and J 8 bases; bases outside gene matches: 14. The CDR3 coding sequence is TGTGCCAGCAGCCCCCGACAGGGACTTGGGGAGGGCTACACCTTC. Protein: CASSPRQGLGEGYTF.

Here the CDR3 DNA reads TGCGCCAGCAGCCTCCGGGACAGGGGTAATTCACCCCTCCACTTT. Protein product: CASSLRDRGNSPLHF. The chain uses TRBV5-1 and TRBJ1-6; 10 bases match TRBD1. The CDR3 has 15 amino acids. V shed 4 bases and J 6 bases; nucleotides not matched to a gene: 4. The germline CDR1 and CDR2 sequences are SGHRS and YFSETQ.

The CDR3 protein is CASRYQANYGYTF. The CDR3 bases are TGTGCCAGCAGATACCAGGCGAACTATGGCTACACCTTC. The chain carries TRBV5-6 and TRBJ1-2; D unclear. The CDR3 extends over 13 amino acids. The germline CDR1 and CDR2 sequences are SGHDT and YYEEEE. The germline V and J ends were trimmed by 5 bases and 2 bases, with 10 bases remaining between them.

The rearrangement links TRBV30 to TRBJ2-7; tentative D call: TRBD2 (5 bases). The CDR3 spans 12 residues. In germline, CDR1 is GTSNPN, CDR2 SVGIG (reference sequence). V shed 4 bases and J shed 6 bases, with 13 bases lying between them. CDR3 sequence: CAWTAPTTEQYF. DNA of the CDR3: TGTGCCTGGACAGCCCCGACTACCGAGCAGTACTTC.

The chain links TRBV27 to TRBJ2-1; D possibly corresponds to TRBD1 (6 bases). The germline V and J ends were trimmed by 5 bases and 12 bases, with 20 bases remaining between them. CDR1 is MNHEY, CDR2 SMNVEV, per germline (reference sequence). The CDR3 sequence is 14 residues long. Here the CDR3 reads CASSVAGERFGQFF. Here the CDR3 DNA reads TGTGCCAGCAGTGTAGCAGGGGAACGTTTCGGGCAGTTCTTC.

The chain couples TRBV19 to TRBJ2-3; D ambiguous. CDR1 is LNHDA and CDR2 is SQIVND in the germline V gene (reference sequence). V was shortened by 3 bases and J by 0 bases, with 13 bases between the two germline ends. CDR3 size: 16 residues. CDR3 sequence: CASSMFRVTSTDTQYF. DNA for the CDR3: TGTGCCAGTAGTATGTTTCGGGTAACCAGCACAGATACGCAGTATTTT.

The chain recombines TRBV7-2 with TRBJ1-2; possibly TRBD1 for D (6 bases). Germline V gives CDR1 SGHTA, CDR2 FQGNSA. The V end was cut by 5 bases, the J end by 5 bases, with 12 bases between. The CDR3 has 13 amino acids. The CDR3 DNA reads as TGTGCCAGCAGCCCTAGGGGGATGTATGGCTACACCTTC. Protein sequence: CASSPRGMYGYTF.

The chain has TRBV7-9 and TRBJ1-4; a possible D gene is TRBD1 (6 bases). This CDR3 is 16 amino acids long. The germline gives CDR1 SEHNR, CDR2 FQNEAQ (reference sequence). V was clipped by 1 base and J by 0 bases, with 9 bases between them. The CDR3 DNA follows: TGTGCCAGCAGCTTAGGGGGGGGGCCAACTAATGAAAAACTGTTTTTT. Translated, it gives CASSLGGGPTNEKLFF.

J is TRBJ2-2 and V is TRBV28, with 10 bases identical to TRBD2. J was trimmed by 5 bases and V by 1 base; bases with no gene match: 1. There are 15 residues in the CDR3. The germline V gene has CDR1 MDHEN and CDR2 SYDVKM. For the CDR3, the DNA is TGTGCCAGCAGTTTATTAGCGGGAGGAACCGGGGAGCTGTTTTTT. Translating gives CASSLLAGGTGELFF.

For the CDR3, the DNA is TGTGCCAGCGGACTCTCACGGAACACTGAAGCTTTCTTT. Its protein product is CASGLSRNTEAFF. This chain links TRBV27 with TRBJ1-1; D unclear. Germline CDR1 and CDR2: MNHEY and SMNVEV (reference sequence). V was shortened by 8 bases and J by 1 base, with 11 bases between the two germline ends. This CDR3 has 13 amino acids.

CDR3 region: CASAAVGGGKTQYF. CDR3 in DNA: TGCGCCAGCGCCGCGGTCGGCGGTGGAAAGACCCAGTACTTC. This rearrangement joins TRBV5-1 to TRBJ2-5, with unresolved D. Germline CDR1 and CDR2: SGHRS and YFSETQ. The V end was cut by 7 bases, the J end by 6 bases, with 19 bases between. The CDR3 has 14 amino acids.

The V and J genes are TRBV6-1 and TRBJ1-1, with D possibly matching TRBD1 (6 bases). Trimming shortened V by 1 base and J by 4 bases, and 13 bases separated the two germline ends. CDR1 and CDR2 (germline): MNHNS, SASEGT. The CDR3 spans 15 residues. The CDR3 DNA is TGTGCCAGCAGTGAAGATGGGGGCGTGGGCACTGAAGCTTTCTTT. Its translation: CASSEDGGVGTEAFF.

The chain links TRBV5-5 to TRBJ2-7; D perhaps matches TRBD2 (6 bases). The V and J ends lost 1 base and 4 bases respectively, with 15 bases between them. The CDR3 has 15 residues. Germline CDR1 and CDR2: SGHKS and YYEKEE (reference sequence). The DNA for the CDR3 is TGTGCCAGCAGCTTGATCGGGAGCACAGAGTACGAGCAGTACTTC. This translates into CASSLIGSTEYEQYF.

The chain links TRBV15 to TRBJ1-1; D is possibly TRBD1 (5 bases). The CDR3 loop spans 15 amino acids. CDR1 is LNHNV and CDR2 is YYDKDF in the germline V gene (reference sequence). V was clipped by 0 bases and J by 9 bases, with 17 bases between them. CDR3 sequence reads: CATSRELLQGGKAFF. Written as DNA, the CDR3 is TGTGCCACCAGCAGAGAGTTATTGCAGGGCGGCAAAGCTTTCTTT.